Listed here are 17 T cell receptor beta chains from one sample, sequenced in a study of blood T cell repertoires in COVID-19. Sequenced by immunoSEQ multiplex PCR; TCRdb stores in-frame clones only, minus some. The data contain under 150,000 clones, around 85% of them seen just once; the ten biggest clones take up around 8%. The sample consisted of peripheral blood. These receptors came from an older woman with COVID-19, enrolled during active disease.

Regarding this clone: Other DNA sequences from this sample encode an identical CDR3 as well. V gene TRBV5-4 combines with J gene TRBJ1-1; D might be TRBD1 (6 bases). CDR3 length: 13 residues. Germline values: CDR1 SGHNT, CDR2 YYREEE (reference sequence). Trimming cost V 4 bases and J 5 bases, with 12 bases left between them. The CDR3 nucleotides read TGTGCCAGCAGCCCACAGGGAAAGACTGAAGCTTTCTTT. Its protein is CASSPQGKTEAFF.

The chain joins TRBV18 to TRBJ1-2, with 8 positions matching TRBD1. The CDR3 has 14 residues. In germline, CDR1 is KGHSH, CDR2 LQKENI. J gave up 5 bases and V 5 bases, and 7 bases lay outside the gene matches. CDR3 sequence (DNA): TGTGCCAGCTCAGGGATGGACAGGGAGTATGGCTACACCTTC. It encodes CASSGMDREYGYTF.

CDR3: CASSSTGDSWGTQYF. CDR3 DNA: TGTGCCAGCAGCTCAACCGGGGACTCATGGGGGACCCAGTACTTC. The V and J genes are TRBV7-9 and TRBJ2-5, with a weak D call TRBD2 (6 bases). Deletions cut 4 bases from V and 7 bases from J, with 19 bases between. The germline V gene encodes CDR1 SEHNR and CDR2 FQNEAQ (reference sequence). The CDR3 runs to 15 residues.

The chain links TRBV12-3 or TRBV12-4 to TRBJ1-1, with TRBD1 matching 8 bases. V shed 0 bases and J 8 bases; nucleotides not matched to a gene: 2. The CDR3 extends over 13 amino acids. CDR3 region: CASSLAWTGEAFF. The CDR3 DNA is TGTGCCAGCAGTTTAGCTTGGACAGGGGAAGCTTTCTTT.

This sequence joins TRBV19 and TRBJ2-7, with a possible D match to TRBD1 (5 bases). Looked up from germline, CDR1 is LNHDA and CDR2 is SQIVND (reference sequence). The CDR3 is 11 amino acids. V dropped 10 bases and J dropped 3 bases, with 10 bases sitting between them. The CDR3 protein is CATTGDYEQYF. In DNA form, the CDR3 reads TGTGCCACAACAGGAGACTACGAGCAGTACTTC.

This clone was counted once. The CDR3 DNA is TGTGCCAGCAGTGGCTATAGCGGGGGGGCTCGCGATGAGCAGTTCTTC. Translated: CASSGYSGGARDEQFF. This chain joins TRBV25-1 and TRBJ2-1; TRBD2 aligns across 11 bases. Germline V lookup: CDR1 MGHDK, CDR2 SYGVNS. Trimming took 4 bases from V and 8 from J; bases not matched to a gene: 10. The CDR3 has 16 amino acids. The full variable domain, rest sourced from reference TRBV25-1 and TRBJ2-1, is EADIYQTPRYLVIGTGKKITLECSQTMGHDKMYWYQQDPGMELHLIHYSYGVNSTEKGDLSSESTVSRIRTEHFPLTLESARPSHTSQYLCASSGYSGGARDEQFFGPGTRLTVL.

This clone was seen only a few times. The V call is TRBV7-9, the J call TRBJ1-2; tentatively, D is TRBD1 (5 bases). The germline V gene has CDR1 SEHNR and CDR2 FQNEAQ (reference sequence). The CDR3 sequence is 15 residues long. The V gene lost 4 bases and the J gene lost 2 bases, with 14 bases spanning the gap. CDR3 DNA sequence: TGTGCCAGCAGCTATTTGCCAGGGAAAAACTATGGCTACACCTTC. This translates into CASSYLPGKNYGYTF.

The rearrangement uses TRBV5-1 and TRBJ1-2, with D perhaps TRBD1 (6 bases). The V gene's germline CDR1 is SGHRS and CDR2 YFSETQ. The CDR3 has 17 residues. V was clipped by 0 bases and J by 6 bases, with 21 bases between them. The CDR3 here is CASSLGTTLQGGDGYTF. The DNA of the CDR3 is TGCGCCAGCAGCTTGGGCACTACTCTACAGGGAGGGGATGGCTACACCTTC.

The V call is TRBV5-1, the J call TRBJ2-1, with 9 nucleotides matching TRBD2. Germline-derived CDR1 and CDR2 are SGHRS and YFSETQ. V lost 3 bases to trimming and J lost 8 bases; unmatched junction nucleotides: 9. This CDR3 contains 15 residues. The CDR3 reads CASSYNLAGVDEQFF. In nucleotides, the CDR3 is TGCGCCAGCAGCTATAACTTAGCGGGGGTGGATGAGCAGTTCTTC.

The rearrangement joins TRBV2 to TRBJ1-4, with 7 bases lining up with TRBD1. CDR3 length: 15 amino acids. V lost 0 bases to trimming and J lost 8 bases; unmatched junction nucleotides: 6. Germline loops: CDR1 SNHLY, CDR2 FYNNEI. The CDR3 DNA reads TGTGCCAGCAGTGAAGCGAAGGGGGCGGGAGAAAAACTGTTTTTT. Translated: CASSEAKGAGEKLFF.

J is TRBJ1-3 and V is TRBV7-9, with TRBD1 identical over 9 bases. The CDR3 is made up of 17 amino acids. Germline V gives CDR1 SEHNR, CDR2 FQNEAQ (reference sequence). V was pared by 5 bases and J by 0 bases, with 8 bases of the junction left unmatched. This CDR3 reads CASSPGTGPLSGNTIYF. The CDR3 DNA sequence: TGTGCCAGCAGCCCCGGGACAGGGCCTCTCTCTGGAAACACCATATATTTT.

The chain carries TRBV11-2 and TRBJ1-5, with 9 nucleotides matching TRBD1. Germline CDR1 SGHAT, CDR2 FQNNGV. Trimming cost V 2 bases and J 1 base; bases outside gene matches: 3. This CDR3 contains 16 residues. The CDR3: CASSLLGQGSNQPQHF. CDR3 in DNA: TGTGCCAGCAGCTTATTAGGACAGGGGAGCAATCAGCCCCAGCATTTT.

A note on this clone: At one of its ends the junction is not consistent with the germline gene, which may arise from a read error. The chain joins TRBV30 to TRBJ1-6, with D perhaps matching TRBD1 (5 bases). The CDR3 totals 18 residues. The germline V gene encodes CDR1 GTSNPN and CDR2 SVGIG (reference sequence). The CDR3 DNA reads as TGTGCCTGGAGTGTACGTCAGGGATATTTCTCCGATAATTCACCCCTCCACTTT. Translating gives CAWSVRQGYFSDNSPLHF.

The CDR3 nucleotides are TGTGCCAGCATCAGGGGACTAAAGGTCTATGGCTACACCTTC. Translating it yields CASIRGLKVYGYTF. V gene TRBV7-2 combines with J gene TRBJ1-2; weak D call: TRBD1 (6 bases). In germline, CDR1 is SGHTA, CDR2 FQGNSA. The CDR3 is made up of 14 amino acids. Trimming pared 7 bases from V and 4 bases from J, leaving 16 bases between.

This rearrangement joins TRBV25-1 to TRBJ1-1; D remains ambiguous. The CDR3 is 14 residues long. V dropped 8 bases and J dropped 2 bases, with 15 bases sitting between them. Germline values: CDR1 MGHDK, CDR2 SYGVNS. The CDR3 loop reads CASLAGRHNTEAFF. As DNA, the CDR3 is TGTGCCAGCCTGGCGGGCAGGCACAACACTGAAGCTTTCTTT.

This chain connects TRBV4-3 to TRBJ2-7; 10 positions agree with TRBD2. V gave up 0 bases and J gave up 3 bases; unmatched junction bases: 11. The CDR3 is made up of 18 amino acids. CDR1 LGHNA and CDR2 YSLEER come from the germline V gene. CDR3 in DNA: TGCGCCAGCAGCCAAGATTTCCTAGCGGGGGCTTTGAGCTACGAGCAGTACTTC. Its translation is CASSQDFLAGALSYEQYF.

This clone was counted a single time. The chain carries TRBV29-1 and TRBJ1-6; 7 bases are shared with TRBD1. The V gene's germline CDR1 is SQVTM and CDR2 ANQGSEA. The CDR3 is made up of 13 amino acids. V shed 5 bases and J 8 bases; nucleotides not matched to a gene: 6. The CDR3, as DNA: TGCAGCGTTTTAGACAGGGTTGATTCACCCCTCCACTTT. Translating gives CSVLDRVDSPLHF.